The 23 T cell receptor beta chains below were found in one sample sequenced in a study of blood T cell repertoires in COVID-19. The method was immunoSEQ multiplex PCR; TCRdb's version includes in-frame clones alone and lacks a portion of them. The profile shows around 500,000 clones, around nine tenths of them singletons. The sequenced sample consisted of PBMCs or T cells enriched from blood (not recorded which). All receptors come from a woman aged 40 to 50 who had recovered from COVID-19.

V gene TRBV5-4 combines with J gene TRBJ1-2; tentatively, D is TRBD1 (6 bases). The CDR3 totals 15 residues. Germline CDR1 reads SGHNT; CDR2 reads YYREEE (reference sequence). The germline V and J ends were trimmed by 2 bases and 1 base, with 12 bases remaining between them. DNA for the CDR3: TGTGCCAGCAGCTTCGGGACAACGGATAACTATGGCTACACCTTC. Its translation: CASSFGTTDNYGYTF.

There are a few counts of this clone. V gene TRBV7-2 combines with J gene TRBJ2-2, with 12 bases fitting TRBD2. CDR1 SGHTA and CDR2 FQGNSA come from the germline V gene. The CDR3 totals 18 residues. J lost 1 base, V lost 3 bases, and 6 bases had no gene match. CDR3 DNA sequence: TGTGCCAGCAGCTTCCTAGCGGGAGGGTGGGGGAACACCGGGGAGCTGTTTTTT. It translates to CASSFLAGGWGNTGELFF.

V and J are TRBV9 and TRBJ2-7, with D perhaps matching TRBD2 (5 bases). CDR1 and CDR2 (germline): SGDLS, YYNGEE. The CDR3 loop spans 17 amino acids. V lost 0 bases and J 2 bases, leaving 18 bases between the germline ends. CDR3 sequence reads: CASSVDPAASPAYEQYF. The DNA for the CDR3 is TGTGCCAGCAGCGTAGACCCAGCGGCTTCCCCAGCCTACGAGCAGTACTTC. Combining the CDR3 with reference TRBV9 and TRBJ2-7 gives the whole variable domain DSGVTQTPKHLITATGQRVTLRCSPRSGDLSVYWYQQSLDQGLQFLIQYYNGEERAKGNILERFSAQQFPDLHSELNLSSLELGDSALYFCASSVDPAASPAYEQYFGPGTRLTVT.

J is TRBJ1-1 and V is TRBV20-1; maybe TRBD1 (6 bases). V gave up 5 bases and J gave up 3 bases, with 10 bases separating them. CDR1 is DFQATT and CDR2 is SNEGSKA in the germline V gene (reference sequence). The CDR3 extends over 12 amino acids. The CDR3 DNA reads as TGCAGTGCTCGTGGACAGTACACTGAAGCTTTCTTT. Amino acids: CSARGQYTEAFF.

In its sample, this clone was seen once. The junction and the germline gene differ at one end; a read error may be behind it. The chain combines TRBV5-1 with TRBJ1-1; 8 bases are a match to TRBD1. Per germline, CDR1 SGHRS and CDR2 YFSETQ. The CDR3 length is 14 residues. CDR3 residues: CASSLQGVKTEAFF. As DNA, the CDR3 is TGCGCCAGCAGCTTACAGGGGGTGAAAACTGAAGCTTTCTTT.

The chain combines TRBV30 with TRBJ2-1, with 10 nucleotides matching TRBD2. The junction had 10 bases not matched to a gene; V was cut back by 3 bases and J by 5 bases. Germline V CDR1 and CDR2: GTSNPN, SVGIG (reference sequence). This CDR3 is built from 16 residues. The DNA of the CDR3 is TGTGCCTGGAGGAGGGGGTGGGGACTAGCGAACAATGAGCAGTTCTTC. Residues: CAWRRGWGLANNEQFF.

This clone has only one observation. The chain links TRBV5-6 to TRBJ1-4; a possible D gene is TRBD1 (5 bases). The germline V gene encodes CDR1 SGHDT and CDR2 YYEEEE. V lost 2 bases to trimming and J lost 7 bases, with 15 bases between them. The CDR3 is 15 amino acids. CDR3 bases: TGTGCCAGCAGCTTTTTCGACAGTGTTTCTGAAAAACTGTTTTTT. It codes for CASSFFDSVSEKLFF.

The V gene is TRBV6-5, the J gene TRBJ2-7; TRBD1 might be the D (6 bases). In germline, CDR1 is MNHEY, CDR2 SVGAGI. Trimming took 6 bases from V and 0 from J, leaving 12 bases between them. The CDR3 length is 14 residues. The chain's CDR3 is CASSATGYSYEQYF. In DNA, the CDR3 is TGTGCCAGCAGCGCTACAGGGTACTCCTACGAGCAGTACTTC.

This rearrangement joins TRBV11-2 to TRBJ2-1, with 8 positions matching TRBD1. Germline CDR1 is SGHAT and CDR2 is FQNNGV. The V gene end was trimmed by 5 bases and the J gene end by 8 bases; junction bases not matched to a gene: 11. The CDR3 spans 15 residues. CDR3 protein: CASSQGDRSGDEQFF. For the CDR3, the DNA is TGTGCCAGCAGCCAGGGGGACAGGTCTGGGGATGAGCAGTTCTTC.

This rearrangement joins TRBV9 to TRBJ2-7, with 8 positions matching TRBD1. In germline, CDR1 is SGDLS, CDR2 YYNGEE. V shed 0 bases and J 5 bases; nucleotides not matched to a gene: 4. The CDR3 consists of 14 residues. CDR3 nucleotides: TGTGCCAGCAGCGTAGTGGACAGGGTCGACGAGCAGTACTTC. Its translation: CASSVVDRVDEQYF.

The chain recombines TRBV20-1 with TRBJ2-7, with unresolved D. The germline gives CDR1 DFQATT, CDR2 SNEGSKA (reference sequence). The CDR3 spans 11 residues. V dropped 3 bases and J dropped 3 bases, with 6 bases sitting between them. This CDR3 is CSARRHYEQYF. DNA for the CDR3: TGCAGTGCTAGGCGTCACTACGAGCAGTACTTC.

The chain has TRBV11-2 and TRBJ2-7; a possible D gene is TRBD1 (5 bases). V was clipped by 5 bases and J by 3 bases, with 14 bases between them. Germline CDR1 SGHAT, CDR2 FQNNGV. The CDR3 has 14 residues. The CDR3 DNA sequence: TGTGCCAGCAGCCACCGACAGAGGATCTACGAGCAGTACTTC. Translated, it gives CASSHRQRIYEQYF.

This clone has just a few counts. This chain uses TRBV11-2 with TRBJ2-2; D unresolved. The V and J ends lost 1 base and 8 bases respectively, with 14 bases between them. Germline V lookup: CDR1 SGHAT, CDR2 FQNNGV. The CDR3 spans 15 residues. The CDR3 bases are TGTGCCAGCAGCTTAGTTATCCCTGGGCCGGGGGAGCTGTTTTTT. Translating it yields CASSLVIPGPGELFF.

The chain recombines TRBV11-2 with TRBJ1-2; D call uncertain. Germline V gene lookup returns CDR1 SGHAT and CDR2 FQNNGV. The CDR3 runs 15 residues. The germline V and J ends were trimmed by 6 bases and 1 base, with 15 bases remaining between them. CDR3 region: CASSLTGGVNYGYTF. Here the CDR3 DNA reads TGTGCCAGCAGTTTGACGGGAGGAGTTAACTATGGCTACACCTTC.

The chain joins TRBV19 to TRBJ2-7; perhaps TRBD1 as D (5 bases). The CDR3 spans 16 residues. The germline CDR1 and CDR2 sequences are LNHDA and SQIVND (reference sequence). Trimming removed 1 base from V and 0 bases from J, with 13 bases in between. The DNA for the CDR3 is TGTGCCAGTAGTATAGGTGGGATCGACAGCTCCTACGAGCAGTACTTC. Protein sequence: CASSIGGIDSSYEQYF. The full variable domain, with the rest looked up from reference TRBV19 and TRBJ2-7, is DGGITQSPKYLFRKEGQNVTLSCEQNLNHDAMYWYRQDPGQGLRLIYYSQIVNDFQKGDIAEGYSVSREKKESFPLTVTSAQKNPTAFYLCASSIGGIDSSYEQYFGPGTRLTVT.

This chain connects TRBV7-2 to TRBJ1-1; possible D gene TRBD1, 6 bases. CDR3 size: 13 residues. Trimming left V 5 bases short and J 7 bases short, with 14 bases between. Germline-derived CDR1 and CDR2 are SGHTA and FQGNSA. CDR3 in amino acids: CASSLAGGSEAFF. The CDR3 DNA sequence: TGTGCCAGCAGCCTGGCGGGGGGCAGTGAAGCTTTCTTT.

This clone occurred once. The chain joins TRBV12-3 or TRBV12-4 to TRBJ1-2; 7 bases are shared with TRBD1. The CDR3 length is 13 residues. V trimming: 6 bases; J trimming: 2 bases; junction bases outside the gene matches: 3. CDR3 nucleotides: TGTGCCAGCAGCAACAGGGGAAACTATGGCTACACCTTC. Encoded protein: CASSNRGNYGYTF.

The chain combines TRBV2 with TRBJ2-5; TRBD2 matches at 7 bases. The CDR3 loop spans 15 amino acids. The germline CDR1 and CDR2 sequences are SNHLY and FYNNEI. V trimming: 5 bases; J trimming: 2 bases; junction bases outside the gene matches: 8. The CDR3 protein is CASSNLGLSQETQYF. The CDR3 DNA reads TGTGCCAGCAGTAACCTGGGACTAAGTCAAGAGACCCAGTACTTC.

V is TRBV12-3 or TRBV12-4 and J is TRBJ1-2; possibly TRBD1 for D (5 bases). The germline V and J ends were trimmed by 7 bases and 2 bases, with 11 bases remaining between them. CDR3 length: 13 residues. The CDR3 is CASKRGLNYGYTF. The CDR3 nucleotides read TGTGCCAGCAAGAGGGGACTAAACTATGGCTACACCTTC.

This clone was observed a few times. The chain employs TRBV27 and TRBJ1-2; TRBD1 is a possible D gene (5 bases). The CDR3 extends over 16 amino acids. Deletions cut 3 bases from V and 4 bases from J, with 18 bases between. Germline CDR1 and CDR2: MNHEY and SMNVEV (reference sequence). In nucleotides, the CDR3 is TGTGCCAGCAGTTTCGCGGAGGGGACTGGGTTCTATGGCTACACCTTC. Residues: CASSFAEGTGFYGYTF.

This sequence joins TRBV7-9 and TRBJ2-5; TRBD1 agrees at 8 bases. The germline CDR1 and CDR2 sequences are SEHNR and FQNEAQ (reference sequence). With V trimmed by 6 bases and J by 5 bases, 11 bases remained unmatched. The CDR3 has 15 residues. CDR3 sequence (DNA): TGTGCCAGCAGTTACGGCCAGGGGGCGTGGGAGACCCAGTACTTC. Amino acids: CASSYGQGAWETQYF.

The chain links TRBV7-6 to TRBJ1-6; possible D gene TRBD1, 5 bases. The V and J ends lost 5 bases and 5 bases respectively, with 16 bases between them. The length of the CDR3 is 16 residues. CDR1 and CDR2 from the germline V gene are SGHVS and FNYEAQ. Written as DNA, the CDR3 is TGTGCCAGCAGCCTTCTGGGTTGGGGGGATAATTCACCCCTCCACTTT. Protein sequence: CASSLLGWGDNSPLHF.

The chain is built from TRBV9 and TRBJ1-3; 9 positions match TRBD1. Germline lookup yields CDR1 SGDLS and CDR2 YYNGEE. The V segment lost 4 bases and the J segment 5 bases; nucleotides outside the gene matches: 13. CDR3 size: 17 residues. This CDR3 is CASSRQPGTGPRNTIYF. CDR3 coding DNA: TGTGCCAGCAGCAGACAACCCGGGACAGGGCCGAGAAACACCATATATTTT.